This T cell receptor beta chain was sequenced during a study of cytomegalovirus exposure and HLA in healthy donors. Study-level points and caveats: Later findings reportedly placed an Asian-associated ancestry cluster below the approximately 650-donor mean for N-insertions.

The PCR used 60 Vbeta and 13 Jbeta primers. The table came from immunoSEQ multiplex PCR; TCRdb's copy has only in-frame clones and leaves some out. The top ten clones hold less than 2% of a sample with hundreds of thousands of clones, roughly 85% of them seen once. CDR1 and CDR2 (germline): SGHTA, FQGNSA. Trimming removed 1 base from V and 6 bases from J, with 9 bases in between. The CDR3 loop spans 14 amino acids. Notes on this clone: Its antigen is not known.

This chain connects TRBV7-2 to TRBJ2-2, with D maybe TRBD1 (5 bases). The source material was PBMCs. The clonotype was recovered from a male donor in good health and CMV-seronegative. The CDR3, as DNA: TGTGCCAGCAGCTTAGGGGGCCCGTCCGGGGAGCTGTTTTTT. The encoded protein is CASSLGGPSGELFF.